The clone carrying this T cell receptor (beta chain) was observed a few times. These data belong to a study of blood T cells in healthy people across ages. About the research overall: Researchers report that template switching captured about one barcoded beta molecule per two T cells.

The CDR3 runs 16 residues. Germline CDR1 and CDR2: MNHEY and SVGAGI. Combining a sample-barcoded 5' primer with a J-beta primer mix, a second PCR ran for roughly 7 to 12 cycles. One entry per CDR3 protein results from TCRdb running MiXCR on the 5' RACE reads. The repertoire consists of fewer than 650,000 distinct CDR3 sequences, with about a quarter occurring once and the leading ten covering 3% to 4%. These data were also filed under a second study, of T cells of mothers and their children.

The chain carries TRBV6-5 and TRBJ2-5, with 11 bases fitting TRBD2. The J call may be wrong; the DNA end is better matched by TRBJ2-7. Sequences were obtained from blood. The clonotype was recovered from a boy younger than 10 in good health. The CDR3, as DNA: TGTGCCAGCAGTTACGCCCTAGCGGGAGGAGTCAACGAGCAGTACTTC. Protein: CASSYALAGGVNEQYF.